These 13 T cell receptor beta chains share one sample of origin, sequenced in a study of patients and donors after allogeneic stem cell transplantation. Each CDR3 protein is one row after TCRdb ran MiXCR on the RT-PCR reads. The table lists under 170,000 distinct CDR3 sequences, roughly two fifths of them singletons, with less than 60% in the top ten. Sequencing was done on a sample of blood, either unsorted or a sorted T cell fraction (not recorded which). The receptor source for this set is a human donor who was either an allogeneic HSCT recipient or a stem cell or donor lymphocyte infusion donor (not recorded which). It is not recorded whose cells these are; they may come from a transplant donor.

The J gene is TRBJ2-3, the V gene TRBV20-1; 9 bases are shared with TRBD2. This CDR3 contains 14 residues. V lost 5 bases and J lost 0; bases outside the gene matches: 3. Germline CDR1 reads DFQATT; CDR2 reads SNEGSKA (reference sequence). The CDR3 loop reads CSAVSGGSTDTQYF. CDR3 bases: TGCAGTGCTGTTAGCGGGGGCAGCACAGATACGCAGTATTTT.

This clonotype was counted a single time. V usage is TRBV6-1 and J usage is TRBJ1-1; no clear D gene. Germline-derived CDR1 and CDR2 are MNHNS and SASEGT. The germline V and J ends were trimmed by 2 bases and 5 bases, with 15 bases remaining between them. The CDR3 sequence is 15 residues long. CDR3 DNA sequence: TGTGCCAGCAGTGAATCGGAGGGATTGGGGACTGAAGCTTTCTTT. Protein sequence: CASSESEGLGTEAFF.

V gene TRBV7-9 combines with J gene TRBJ1-1; 9 bases line up with TRBD1. V shed 2 bases, J shed 1 base, and the junction held 5 bases outside the gene matches. Germline V gene sequence: CDR1 SEHNR, CDR2 FQNEAQ (reference sequence). The CDR3 has 16 residues. The CDR3 sequence: CASSLPLQGANTEAFF. CDR3 bases: TGTGCCAGCAGCTTACCCCTACAGGGGGCGAACACTGAAGCTTTCTTT.

V usage is TRBV12-3 or TRBV12-4 and J usage is TRBJ1-1; the match to TRBD1 covers 7 bases. The CDR3 sequence is 14 residues long. V lost 7 bases and J lost 1; bases outside the gene matches: 6. The CDR3 loop reads CASTGTAPNTEAFF. As DNA, the CDR3 is TGTGCCAGCACTGGGACAGCCCCGAACACTGAAGCTTTCTTT.

The rearrangement links TRBV29-1 to TRBJ1-1, with D possibly matching TRBD1 (6 bases). CDR1 and CDR2 (germline): SQVTM, ANQGSEA. Trimming shortened V by 7 bases and J by 3 bases, and 12 bases separated the two germline ends. The CDR3 is 12 residues long. The CDR3 spells CSAPGEDTEAFF. CDR3 nucleotides: TGCAGCGCCCCAGGGGAGGACACTGAAGCTTTCTTT.

This clonotype has just a few counts. This chain uses TRBV4-3 with TRBJ1-4; a weak D match, TRBD1 (5 bases). This CDR3 has 17 residues. V lost 0 bases to trimming and J lost 7 bases, with 18 bases between them. Germline V lookup: CDR1 LGHNA, CDR2 YSLEER. CDR3 bases: TGCGCCAGCAGCCAAGATGGAGTTCTGTTTAGGGGTGAAAAACTGTTTTTT. Protein: CASSQDGVLFRGEKLFF.

This clonotype occurred many times. The chain links TRBV28 to TRBJ1-5; TRBD1 aligns across 7 bases. Losses at the gene ends were 5 bases for V and 3 bases for J; bases not matched to a gene: 4. Germline V lookup: CDR1 MDHEN, CDR2 SYDVKM. The CDR3 covers 14 residues. The CDR3 is CASSPGGNNQPQHF. For the CDR3, the DNA is TGTGCCAGCAGTCCAGGGGGAAACAATCAGCCCCAGCATTTT.

This clonotype has a single count. In nucleotides, the CDR3 is TGTGCCAGCAGTACTCTAAAGGGTGAGCAGTTCTTC. This translates into CASSTLKGEQFF. The V gene is TRBV12-3 or TRBV12-4, the J gene TRBJ2-1, with D uncertain. Trimming stripped 5 bases from V and 9 bases from J, with 11 bases between. The CDR3 is 12 amino acids.

This clonotype appeared a few times. The rearrangement uses TRBV5-5 and TRBJ1-4, with 9 nucleotides matching TRBD1. Germline-derived CDR1 and CDR2 are SGHKS and YYEKEE (reference sequence). This CDR3 contains 16 residues. The V and J ends lost 4 bases and 7 bases, in that order; junction bases with no gene match: 11. CDR3: CASSIIPGQGLEKLFF. CDR3 in DNA: TGTGCCAGCAGCATAATTCCGGGACAGGGTCTTGAAAAACTGTTTTTT.

The genes are TRBV9 and TRBJ2-3, with 7 bases matching TRBD2. CDR1 SGDLS and CDR2 YYNGEE come from the germline V gene. The CDR3 is 16 residues long. The V segment lost 0 bases and the J segment 5 bases; nucleotides outside the gene matches: 9. In nucleotides, the CDR3 is TGTGCCAGCAGCGTAGGCGCTAGCGGATTGGGAGATACGCAGTATTTT. This encodes CASSVGASGLGDTQYF.

Note on this clonotype: Without the conserved terminal phenylalanine or tryptophan, this CDR3 likely stems from a read error. The chain employs TRBV12-3 or TRBV12-4 and TRBJ1-1, with D perhaps matching TRBD1 (5 bases). V was trimmed by 5 bases and J by 1 base, leaving 14 bases between them. CDR3 length equals 15 residues. Written as DNA, the CDR3 is TGTGCCAGCAGTCCGTATGTACAGGAGAACACTGAAGCTTTCTTG. Encoded protein: CASSPYVQENTEAFL.

This clonotype was found a few times. V usage is TRBV6-5 and J usage is TRBJ1-4, with TRBD1 as a possible D gene (5 bases). The CDR3 sequence is 15 residues long. Germline assignment: CDR1 MNHEY and CDR2 SVGAGI. Trimming left V 4 bases short and J 7 bases short, with 16 bases between. The CDR3 coding sequence is TGTGCCAGCAGTTTCACGACAGTGGGTGGTGAAAAACTGTTTTTT. Amino acid sequence: CASSFTTVGGEKLFF.

The gene calls are TRBV12-3 or TRBV12-4 and TRBJ2-3, with 13 bases fitting TRBD2. The length of the CDR3 is 14 residues. With 6 bases clipped from V and 6 bases from J, the junction kept 3 bases outside the gene matches. The CDR3 DNA reads TGTGCCAGCAGAACTAGCGGGGGGGATGATACGCAGTATTTT. It yields the protein CASRTSGGDDTQYF.